This TCR beta chain appears in the sequencing data of a study of T-cell memory formation after mild COVID-19. The wider study: There were largely donor-specific TCR clusters.

Each CDR3 protein gets one entry after TCRdb re-called the 5' RACE reads with MiXCR. Seen here are 200,000 or so distinct CDR3 sequences, about 9.2% observed once, and the top ten hold 3.5%. CDR3 length: 14 amino acids. V shed 1 base, J shed 6 bases, and the junction held 8 bases outside the gene matches. Germline assignment: CDR1 DFQATT and CDR2 SNEGSKA (reference sequence). This clonotype has at least ten counts. V is TRBV20-1 and J is TRBJ1-1, with TRBD1 matching 7 bases. Material: PBMCs or a T cell subset sorted from them (not recorded which). The TCR originated in a man between 18 and 35 years old who had mild COVID-19 (a few samples of this study predate the infection). Cell type and time point are not known. The CDR3 loop reads CSARVPGQSPEAFF. As DNA, the CDR3 is TGCAGTGCTAGAGTACCGGGACAGTCCCCTGAAGCTTTCTTT.